The text below deals with one T cell receptor (beta chain). The antigen is undetermined. RNA extraction was followed by reverse transcription into cDNA, which acted as the sequencing template. Clones were sequenced by immunoSEQ multiplex PCR, and TCRdb holds only the in-frame ones, with some missing. The repertoire includes about 190,000 clones, 45% to 75% of them detected once, and over 0.55% sits in the top ten. The data stem from a study of CD8+ T cells in alopecia areata. Study-wide background: Treated patients swallowed 5 to 10 mg of oral tofacitinib twice daily. Study-wide results and limits: While tofacitinib was given, many expanded lesional clones persisted in scalp and blood. Tofacitinib produced a significant decrease in scalp clonality and in expanded CD8+ clones among the top 100. With one nonresponder, baseline CD8+ expansion's link to response remains uncertain.

V gave up 5 bases and J gave up 3 bases, with 16 bases separating them. CDR1 is MNHEY, CDR2 SMNVEV, per germline (reference sequence). CDR3 length: 15 amino acids. Treatment described: oral pan-JAK inhibitor, 5-10 mg twice daily. The sample here was CD4+ T cells sorted from blood, taken at week 4, from a patient treated with tofacitinib. V gene TRBV27 combines with J gene TRBJ1-2; D uncertain. This TCR derives from a human donor with alopecia areata. CDR3 nucleotides: TGTGCCAGCAGTCGTCTTCCAAAAGAGCACTATGGCTACACCTTC. Protein product: CASSRLPKEHYGYTF.